Below are 28 T cell receptor beta chains sequenced from a single sample in a study of T cell responses to AZD1222 COVID-19 vaccine (dated by TCRdb to the early 2020s). The library came from the immunoSEQ multiplex PCR assay. TCRdb holds this immuneACCESS table with in-frame rearrangements only. Some clones are missing; in checked studies, unresolved V genes explain under half, and the rest has no known cause. In all, the sample holds 90,000 to 150,000 clones, and around 88% of those were seen once. Together, the top ten hold approximately 5% of the sample. The intended sense of this specimen's time point label: baseline before first vaccination. Sequenced material: peripheral blood, taken on day 0 of AZD1222 vaccination. These receptor sequences come from an adult in good health.

The chain has TRBV11-2 and TRBJ1-2, with D unresolved. This CDR3 region has 14 residues. Trimming stripped 5 bases from V and 1 base from J, with 11 bases between. Germline CDR1 and CDR2: SGHAT and FQNNGV. CDR3 in amino acids: CASSPGAGNYGYTF. For the CDR3, the DNA is TGTGCCAGCAGCCCGGGTGCGGGTAACTATGGCTACACCTTC.

Only one count was recorded for this clone. The chain has TRBV28 and TRBJ2-7, with 7 nucleotides matching TRBD1. V lost 6 bases to trimming and J lost 2 bases; unmatched junction nucleotides: 4. CDR1 MDHEN and CDR2 SYDVKM come from the germline V gene. The CDR3 runs to 13 residues. CDR3 in amino acids: CASRGTVTYEQYF. DNA for the CDR3: TGTGCCAGCAGGGGGACAGTTACCTACGAGCAGTACTTC.

The gene calls are TRBV9 and TRBJ2-2; no clear D. Germline V gene lookup returns CDR1 SGDLS and CDR2 YYNGEE. V lost 0 bases to trimming and J lost 6 bases, with 6 bases between them. The CDR3 consists of 13 residues. The CDR3 protein is CASSVASSGELFF. The CDR3 DNA sequence: TGTGCCAGCAGCGTAGCGAGTTCCGGGGAGCTGTTTTTT.

The J gene is TRBJ2-1, the V gene TRBV7-5; TRBD2 is the table's D call, not checked against the DNA. TRBV7-5 is classified as a pseudogene. This CDR3 is 13 amino acids long. The DNA for the CDR3 is TGTGCCAGAAGCTCGGGACTTCCCGATGAGCAGTTCTTC. Its protein product is CARSSGLPDEQFF.

V gene TRBV5-8 combines with J gene TRBJ1-2, with 9 bases aligning to TRBD1. This CDR3 has 17 amino acids. The junction had 9 bases not matched to a gene; V was cut back by 0 bases and J by 3 bases. Per germline, CDR1 SGHTS and CDR2 YDEGEE. As DNA, the CDR3 is TGTGCCAGCAGCTTGGTACAGGGGGCGCCGAAAGACTATGGCTACACCTTC. Translating gives CASSLVQGAPKDYGYTF.

The gene calls are TRBV10-2 and TRBJ2-1; D remains unclear. The CDR3 covers 16 residues. V lost 7 bases and J lost 0, with 16 bases in between. CDR1 and CDR2 from the germline V gene are WSHSY and SAAADI. CDR3 loop: CASTMTWKSSYNEQFF. CDR3 nucleotide sequence: TGCGCCAGCACCATGACTTGGAAAAGCTCCTACAATGAGCAGTTCTTC.

V is TRBV3-1 (or the pseudogene TRBV3-2) and J is TRBJ1-4, with D perhaps TRBD1 (6 bases). Germline CDR1 is LGHDT and CDR2 is YNNKEL (reference sequence). This CDR3 spans 15 amino acids. The V gene lost 4 bases and the J gene lost 4 bases, with 13 bases spanning the gap. CDR3 sequence: CASSRRQADNEKLFF. CDR3 sequence (DNA): TGTGCCAGCAGCCGCAGACAGGCGGATAATGAAAAACTGTTTTTT.

The gene calls are TRBV18 and TRBJ2-2, with 8 bases fitting TRBD1. The CDR3 totals 15 residues. V shed 3 bases, J shed 4 bases, and the junction held 4 bases outside the gene matches. CDR1 and CDR2 (germline): KGHSH, LQKENI. The CDR3 loop is CASSPRQGITGELFF. In DNA, the CDR3 is TGTGCCAGCTCACCCAGACAGGGGATCACCGGGGAGCTGTTTTTT.

The chain couples TRBV9 to TRBJ2-3, with unresolved D. V lost 1 base to trimming and J lost 0 bases, with 3 bases between them. This CDR3 is 13 amino acids long. Looked up from germline, CDR1 is SGDLS and CDR2 is YYNGEE. CDR3 sequence reads: CASSVSSTDTQYF. For the CDR3, the DNA is TGTGCCAGCAGCGTATCTAGCACAGATACGCAGTATTTT.

The sample holds one count of this clone. The chain couples TRBV7-9 to TRBJ1-2; 11 nucleotides match TRBD1. The V segment lost 3 bases and the J segment 3 bases; nucleotides outside the gene matches: 3. The CDR3 is 15 amino acids. The germline V gene has CDR1 SEHNR and CDR2 FQNEAQ (reference sequence). The CDR3 loop is CASSFGTGGDYGYTF. In DNA, the CDR3 is TGTGCCAGCAGCTTTGGGACAGGGGGGGACTATGGCTACACCTTC.

The chain has TRBV27 and TRBJ1-1; unclear D gene. V lost 3 bases and J lost 0, with 11 bases in between. Germline CDR1 and CDR2: MNHEY and SMNVEV (reference sequence). There are 15 residues in the CDR3. CDR3 nucleotides: TGTGCCAGCAGTTTCCTCCCTTCCATGAACACTGAAGCTTTCTTT. Amino acids: CASSFLPSMNTEAFF.

By share, this clone ranks as medium-sized. This sequence joins TRBV18 and TRBJ1-2, with 7 bases identical to TRBD1. This CDR3 has 14 residues. Germline V lookup: CDR1 KGHSH, CDR2 LQKENI. With 6 bases clipped from V and 6 bases from J, the junction kept 10 bases outside the gene matches. This chain's CDR3 is CASSFRQGDDGYTF. Here the CDR3 DNA reads TGTGCCAGCTCGTTCAGACAGGGAGATGATGGCTACACCTTC. Complete variable domain (other parts from reference TRBV18 and TRBJ1-2): NAGVMQNPRHLVRRRGQEARLRCSPMKGHSHVYWYRQLPEEGLKFMVYLQKENIIDESGMPKERFSAEFPKEGPSILRIQQVVRGDSAAYFCASSFRQGDDGYTFGSGTRLTVV.

The chain employs TRBV19 and TRBJ1-2; D possibly corresponds to TRBD1 (5 bases). Trimming took 7 bases from V and 8 from J, leaving 14 bases between them. The CDR3 has 12 residues. CDR1 is LNHDA, CDR2 SQIVND, per germline (reference sequence). This CDR3 is CASTGNSAGYTF. In DNA form, the CDR3 reads TGTGCCAGTACAGGGAATTCGGCCGGCTACACCTTC.

The gene calls are TRBV29-1 and TRBJ2-5; D remains ambiguous. CDR1 and CDR2 from the germline V gene are SQVTM and ANQGSEA. V gave up 0 bases and J gave up 0 bases, with 5 bases separating them. There are 13 residues in the CDR3. The CDR3 region is CSVEEGNQETQYF. For the CDR3, the DNA is TGCAGCGTTGAAGAAGGGAACCAAGAGACCCAGTACTTC.

The V gene is TRBV10-3, the J gene TRBJ1-5; D is uncertain. The V end lost 3 bases, the J end lost 2 bases, and 2 bases lay between the germline ends. CDR3 length: 12 amino acids. Germline V CDR1 and CDR2: ENHRY, SYGVKD. CDR3 residues: CAISDGNQPQHF. CDR3 nucleotides: TGTGCCATCAGTGACGGCAATCAGCCCCAGCATTTT.

V usage is TRBV6-5 and J usage is TRBJ1-6; maybe TRBD1 (6 bases). Trimming shortened V by 0 bases and J by 8 bases, and 11 bases separated the two germline ends. The length of the CDR3 is 15 residues. The germline V gene has CDR1 MNHEY and CDR2 SVGAGI. The CDR3 here is CASSYSMDSYSPLHF. The DNA of the CDR3 is TGTGCCAGCAGTTACTCGATGGACAGTTATTCACCCCTCCACTTT.

V gene TRBV2 combines with J gene TRBJ1-2; D gene uncertain. This CDR3 has 14 residues. Trimming pared 7 bases from V and 4 bases from J, leaving 16 bases between. Germline V gene data show CDR1 as SNHLY and CDR2 as FYNNEI. CDR3 loop: CASNLGDAGYGYTF. The CDR3 DNA follows: TGTGCCAGCAATCTCGGAGACGCCGGCTATGGCTACACCTTC.

This chain connects TRBV5-1 to TRBJ2-7; 9 bases fit TRBD1. The CDR3 covers 15 residues. V lost 4 bases to trimming and J lost 2 bases; unmatched junction nucleotides: 7. Germline CDR1 is SGHRS and CDR2 is YFSETQ. The CDR3, as DNA: TGCGCCAGCAGCAACCCCGGACAGGGGACCTACGAGCAGTACTTC. Its translation: CASSNPGQGTYEQYF.

The gene calls are TRBV27 and TRBJ2-7, with 7 bases aligning to TRBD1. Trimming took 5 bases from V and 2 from J; bases not matched to a gene: 12. The CDR3 spans 16 residues. Germline V gene data show CDR1 as MNHEY and CDR2 as SMNVEV (reference sequence). CDR3 coding DNA: TGTGCCAGCAGTCCACAGGACAGGACCAAGGCCTACGAGCAGTACTTC. It is translated as CASSPQDRTKAYEQYF.

The chain carries TRBV6-6 and TRBJ1-4, with D maybe TRBD1 (6 bases). V gave up 2 bases and J gave up 5 bases, with 9 bases separating them. The CDR3 has 14 amino acids. Germline lookup yields CDR1 MNHNY and CDR2 SVGAGI (reference sequence). CDR3: CASSYGQRNEKLFF. CDR3 nucleotides: TGTGCCAGCAGTTACGGACAGAGAAATGAAAAACTGTTTTTT.

This chain links TRBV6-6 with TRBJ1-5; no firm D call. Germline V CDR1 and CDR2: MNHNY, SVGAGI (reference sequence). The length of the CDR3 is 16 residues. Trimming removed 6 bases from V and 0 bases from J, with 15 bases in between. The CDR3 bases are TGTGCCAGCAGGAACGCGGCCATGGGTAGCAATCAGCCCCAGCATTTT. Amino acid sequence: CASRNAAMGSNQPQHF.

The V and J genes are TRBV9 and TRBJ1-2; maybe TRBD1 (5 bases). The V end was cut by 2 bases, the J end by 2 bases, with 13 bases between. The CDR3 is 15 residues long. The germline V gene encodes CDR1 SGDLS and CDR2 YYNGEE. The chain's CDR3 is CASSVGGANNYGYTF. In DNA form, the CDR3 reads TGTGCCAGCAGCGTTGGAGGGGCTAACAACTATGGCTACACCTTC.

V and J are TRBV19 and TRBJ1-1, with no clear D. The CDR3 length is 11 residues. V was clipped by 7 bases and J by 4 bases, with 7 bases between them. Germline-derived CDR1 and CDR2 are LNHDA and SQIVND (reference sequence). The CDR3 DNA follows: TGTGCCAGTACCTTAGGCACTGAAGCTTTCTTT. This sequence encodes CASTLGTEAFF. Full variable domain (remainder filled in from reference TRBV19 and TRBJ1-1): DGGITQSPKYLFRKEGQNVTLSCEQNLNHDAMYWYRQDPGQGLRLIYYSQIVNDFQKGDIAEGYSVSREKKESFPLTVTSAQKNPTAFYLCASTLGTEAFFGQGTRLTVV.

The chain uses TRBV28 and TRBJ1-6; maybe TRBD1 (6 bases). The ends were cut back, 7 bases at V and 10 bases at J, with 17 bases in the middle. Germline V gene lookup returns CDR1 MDHEN and CDR2 SYDVKM. The CDR3 loop spans 14 amino acids. The DNA of the CDR3 is TGTGCCAGCACCGTCACAGGGCCCGGCTCACCCCTCCACTTT. Its translation: CASTVTGPGSPLHF.

This chain links TRBV5-5 with TRBJ1-2; D is undetermined. The CDR3 is 14 amino acids. The germline V and J ends were trimmed by 1 base and 4 bases, with 11 bases remaining between them. Germline assignment: CDR1 SGHKS and CDR2 YYEKEE (reference sequence). The CDR3 is CASSLLQESYGYTF. The DNA for the CDR3 is TGTGCCAGCAGCTTGCTTCAGGAGTCCTATGGCTACACCTTC. Together with reference TRBV5-5 and TRBJ1-2, the CDR3 gives the full variable domain: DAGVTQSPTHLIKTRGQQVTLRCSPISGHKSVSWYQQVLGQGPQFIFQYYEKEERGRGNFPDRFSARQFPNYSSELNVNALLLGDSALYLCASSLLQESYGYTFGSGTRLTVV.

This sequence joins TRBV5-6 and TRBJ2-7; TRBD1 matches 8 bases. Trimming took 2 bases from V and 0 from J; bases not matched to a gene: 4. CDR3 size: 15 residues. Germline assignment: CDR1 SGHDT and CDR2 YYEEEE. The CDR3: CASSLTRGPSYEQYF. The CDR3 nucleotides are TGTGCCAGCAGCTTAACCAGGGGGCCCTCCTACGAGCAGTACTTC.

The V gene is TRBV10-3, the J gene TRBJ2-5; D not resolved. The V end was cut by 10 bases, the J end by 4 bases, with 13 bases between. The CDR3 consists of 12 residues. In germline, CDR1 is ENHRY, CDR2 SYGVKD. CDR3 in DNA: TGTGCCACTAAGGGCTTGCTAGAGACCCAGTACTTC. Its protein is CATKGLLETQYF.

The V call is TRBV27, the J call TRBJ2-1; D ambiguous. Trimming shortened V by 5 bases and J by 2 bases, and 22 bases separated the two germline ends. The CDR3 spans 18 residues. Germline loops: CDR1 MNHEY, CDR2 SMNVEV (reference sequence). CDR3 nucleotides: TGTGCCAGCAGTATGTCACCGGACGGCCTTGGTGCCTACAATGAGCAGTTCTTC. It specifies CASSMSPDGLGAYNEQFF.